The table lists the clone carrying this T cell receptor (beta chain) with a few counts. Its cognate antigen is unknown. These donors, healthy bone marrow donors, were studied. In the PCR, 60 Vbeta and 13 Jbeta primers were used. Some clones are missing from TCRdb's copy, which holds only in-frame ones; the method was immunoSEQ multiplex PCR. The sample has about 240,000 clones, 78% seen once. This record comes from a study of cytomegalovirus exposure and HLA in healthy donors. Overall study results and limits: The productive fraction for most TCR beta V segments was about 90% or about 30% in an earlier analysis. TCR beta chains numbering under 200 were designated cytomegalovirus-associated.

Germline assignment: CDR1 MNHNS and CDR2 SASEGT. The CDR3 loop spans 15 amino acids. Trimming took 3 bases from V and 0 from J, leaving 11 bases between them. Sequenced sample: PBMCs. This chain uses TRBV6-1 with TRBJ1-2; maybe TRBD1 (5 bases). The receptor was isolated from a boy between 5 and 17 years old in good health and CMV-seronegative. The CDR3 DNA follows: TGTGCCAGCAGTGACCGACCGGGGGCTAACTATGGCTACACCTTC. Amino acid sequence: CASSDRPGANYGYTF.